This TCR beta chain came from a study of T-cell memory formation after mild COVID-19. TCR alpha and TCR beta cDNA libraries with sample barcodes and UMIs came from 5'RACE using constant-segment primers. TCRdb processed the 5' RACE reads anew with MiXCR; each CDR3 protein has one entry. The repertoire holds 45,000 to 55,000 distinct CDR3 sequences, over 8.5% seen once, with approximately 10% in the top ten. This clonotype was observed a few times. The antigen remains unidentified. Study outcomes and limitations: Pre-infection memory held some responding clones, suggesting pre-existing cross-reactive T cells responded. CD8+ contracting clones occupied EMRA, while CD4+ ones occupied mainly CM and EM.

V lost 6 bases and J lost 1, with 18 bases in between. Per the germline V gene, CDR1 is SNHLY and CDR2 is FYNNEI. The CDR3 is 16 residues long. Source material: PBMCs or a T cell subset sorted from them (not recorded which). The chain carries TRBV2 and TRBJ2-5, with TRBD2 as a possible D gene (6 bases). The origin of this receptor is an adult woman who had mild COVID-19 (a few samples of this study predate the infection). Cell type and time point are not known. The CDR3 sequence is CASRGYYGGAQETQYF. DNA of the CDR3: TGTGCCAGCAGGGGGTATTATGGAGGGGCCCAAGAGACCCAGTACTTC.